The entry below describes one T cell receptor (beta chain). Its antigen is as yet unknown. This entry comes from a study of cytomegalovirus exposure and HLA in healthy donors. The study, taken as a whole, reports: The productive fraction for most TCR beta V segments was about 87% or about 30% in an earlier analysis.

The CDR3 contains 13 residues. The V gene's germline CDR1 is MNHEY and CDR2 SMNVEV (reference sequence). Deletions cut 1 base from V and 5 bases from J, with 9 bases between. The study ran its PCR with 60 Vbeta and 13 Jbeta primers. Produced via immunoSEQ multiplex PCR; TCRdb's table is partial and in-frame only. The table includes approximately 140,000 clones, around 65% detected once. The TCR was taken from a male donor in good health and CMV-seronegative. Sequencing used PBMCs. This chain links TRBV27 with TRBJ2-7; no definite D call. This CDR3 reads CASSLFSRDEQYF. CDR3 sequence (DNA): TGTGCCAGCAGTTTATTCTCCCGGGACGAGCAGTACTTC.